This T cell receptor beta chain was recovered during a study of blood T cell repertoires in COVID-19. The V and J ends lost 2 bases and 5 bases respectively, with 7 bases between them. The length of the CDR3 is 13 residues. CDR1 and CDR2 (germline): SGHAT, FQNNGV. Participants were aged about 18 to 90 years, lived in 24 US areas, and enrolled virtually. TCRdb keeps only in-frame clones here, not all; method: immunoSEQ multiplex PCR. Here the sample spans approximately 300,000 clones, around 90% being singletons. The sequence derives from a woman aged 25 to 39 who had recovered from COVID-19. Sequencing was carried out using PBMCs or T cells enriched from blood (not recorded which). V and J are TRBV11-2 and TRBJ1-5; unclear D gene. CDR3: CASSLIPHQPQHF. Here the CDR3 DNA reads TGTGCCAGCAGCTTAATCCCTCATCAGCCCCAGCATTTT.